This T cell receptor (beta chain) was recorded in a study of control samples from healthy donors and cancer patients. This CDR3 region has 23 residues. Assay: immunoSEQ multiplex PCR; the TCRdb copy retains only in-frame clones and omits some. Of around 150,000 clones listed, about 87% were seen once; the top ten hold about 12%. This clonotype originated in a young man in good health. The chain couples TRBV21-1 to TRBJ2-5; TRBD1, the D gene given by the table, was not confirmed from the DNA. TRBV21-1 corresponds to a pseudogene. The specimen sequenced was blood. In DNA form, the CDR3 reads TGTGCCAGCAGCAAACTTGGGATTTTGCAGTGGCCTGGACAACAAAAAATCCAAGAGACCCAGTACTTC. It is translated as CASSKLGILQWPGQQKIQETQYF.